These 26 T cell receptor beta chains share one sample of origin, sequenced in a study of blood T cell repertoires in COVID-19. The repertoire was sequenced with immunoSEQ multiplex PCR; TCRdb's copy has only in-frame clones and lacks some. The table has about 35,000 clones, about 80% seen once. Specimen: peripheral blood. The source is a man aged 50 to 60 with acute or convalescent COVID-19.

The CDR3 DNA follows: TGTGCCAGTAGTATGCGGGAGGGCTACGAGCAGTACTTC. This encodes CASSMREGYEQYF. The chain uses TRBV19 and TRBJ2-7; 9 positions match TRBD2. Unmatched junction bases numbered 0, after V lost 3 bases and J lost 3 bases. Germline CDR1 reads LNHDA; CDR2 reads SQIVND (reference sequence). The CDR3 runs to 13 residues.

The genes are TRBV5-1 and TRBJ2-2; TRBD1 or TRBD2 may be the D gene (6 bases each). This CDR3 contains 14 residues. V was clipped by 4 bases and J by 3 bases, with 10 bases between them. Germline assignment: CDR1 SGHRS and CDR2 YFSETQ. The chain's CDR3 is CASSVEGDTGELFF. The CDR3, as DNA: TGCGCCAGCAGCGTGGAGGGGGACACCGGGGAGCTGTTTTTT.

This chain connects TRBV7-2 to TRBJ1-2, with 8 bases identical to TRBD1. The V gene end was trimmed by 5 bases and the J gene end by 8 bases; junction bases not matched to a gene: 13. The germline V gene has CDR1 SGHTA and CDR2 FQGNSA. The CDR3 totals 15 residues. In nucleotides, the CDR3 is TGTGCCAGCAGCATGACGACAGGGGTGCTAGCGGGCTACACCTTC. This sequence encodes CASSMTTGVLAGYTF.

The chain's CDR3 is CASSFSDLNTEAFF. The CDR3 DNA reads TGTGCCAGCAGCTTTTCCGACTTGAACACTGAAGCTTTCTTT. The rearrangement joins TRBV5-8 to TRBJ1-1, with no clear D. Germline loops: CDR1 SGHTS, CDR2 YDEGEE. The CDR3 consists of 14 residues. V was clipped by 2 bases and J by 0 bases, with 8 bases between them.

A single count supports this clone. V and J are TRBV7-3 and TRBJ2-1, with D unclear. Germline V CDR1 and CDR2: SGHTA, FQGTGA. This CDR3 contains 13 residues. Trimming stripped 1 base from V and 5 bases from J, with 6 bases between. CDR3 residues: CASSLRGNNEQFF. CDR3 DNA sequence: TGTGCCAGCAGCTTAAGAGGTAACAATGAGCAGTTCTTC.

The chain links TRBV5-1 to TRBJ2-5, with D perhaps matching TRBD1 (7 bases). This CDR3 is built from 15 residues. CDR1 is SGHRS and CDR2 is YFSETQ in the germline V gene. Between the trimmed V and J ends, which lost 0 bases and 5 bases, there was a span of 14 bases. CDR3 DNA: TGCGCCAGCAGCTTGGGTCAGGGGGGATTGGAGACCCAGTACTTC. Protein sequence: CASSLGQGGLETQYF. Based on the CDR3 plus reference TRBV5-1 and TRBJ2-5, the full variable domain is KAGVTQTPRYLIKTRGQQVTLSCSPISGHRSVSWYQQTPGQGLQFLFEYFSETQRNKGNFPGRFSGRQFSNSRSEMNVSTLELGDSALYLCASSLGQGGLETQYFGPGTRLLVL.

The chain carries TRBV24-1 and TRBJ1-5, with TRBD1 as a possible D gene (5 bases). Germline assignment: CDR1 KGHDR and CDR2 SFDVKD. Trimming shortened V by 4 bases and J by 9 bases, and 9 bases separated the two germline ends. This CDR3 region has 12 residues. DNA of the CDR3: TGTGCCACCAGTGACGGGGGATTGCCCCAGCATTTT. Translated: CATSDGGLPQHF.

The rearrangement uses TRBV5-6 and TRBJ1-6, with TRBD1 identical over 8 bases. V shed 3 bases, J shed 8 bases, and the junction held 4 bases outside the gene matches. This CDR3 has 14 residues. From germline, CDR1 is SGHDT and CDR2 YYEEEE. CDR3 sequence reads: CASSWTGRHSPLHF. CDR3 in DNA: TGTGCCAGCAGCTGGACAGGGCGGCATTCACCCCTCCACTTT.

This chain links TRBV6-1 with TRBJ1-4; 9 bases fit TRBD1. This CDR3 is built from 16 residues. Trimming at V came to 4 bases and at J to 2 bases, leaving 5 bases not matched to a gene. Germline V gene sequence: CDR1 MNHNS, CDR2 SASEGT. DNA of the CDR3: TGTGCCAGCAGTGCGGGACAGGGCCTGACTAATGAAAAACTGTTTTTT. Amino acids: CASSAGQGLTNEKLFF.

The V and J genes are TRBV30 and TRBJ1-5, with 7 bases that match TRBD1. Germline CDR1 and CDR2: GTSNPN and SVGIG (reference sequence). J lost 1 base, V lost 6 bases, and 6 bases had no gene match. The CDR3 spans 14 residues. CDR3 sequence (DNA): TGTGCCTGCCACACAGGGGTGAGCAATCAGCCCCAGCATTTT. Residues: CACHTGVSNQPQHF. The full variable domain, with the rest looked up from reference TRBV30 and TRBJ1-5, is SQTIHQWPATLVQPVGSPLSLECTVEGTSNPNLYWYRQAAGRGLQLLFYSVGIGQISSEVPQNLSASRPQDRQFILSSKKLLLSDSGFYLCACHTGVSNQPQHFGDGTRLSIL.

The CDR3 nucleotides read TGTGCCAGTAGTATGACGGGTCCCGGGGAGCTGTTTTTT. As protein: CASSMTGPGELFF. The chain is built from TRBV19 and TRBJ2-2, with D hard to call. CDR3 size: 13 residues. V was pared by 3 bases and J by 6 bases, with 8 bases between. The germline V gene encodes CDR1 LNHDA and CDR2 SQIVND (reference sequence).

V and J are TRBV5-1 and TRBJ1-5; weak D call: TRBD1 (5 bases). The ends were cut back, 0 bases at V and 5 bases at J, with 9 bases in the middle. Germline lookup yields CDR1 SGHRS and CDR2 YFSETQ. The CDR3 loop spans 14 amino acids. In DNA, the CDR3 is TGCGCCAGCAGCTTGGAAGGGGTGGATCAGCCCCAGCATTTT. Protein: CASSLEGVDQPQHF.

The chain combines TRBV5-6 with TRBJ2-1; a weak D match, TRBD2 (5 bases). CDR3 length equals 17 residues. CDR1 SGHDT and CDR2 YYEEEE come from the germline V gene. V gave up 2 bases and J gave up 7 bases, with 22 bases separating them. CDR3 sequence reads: CASSFGGPGSITNEQFF. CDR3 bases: TGTGCCAGCAGCTTTGGAGGCCCGGGGAGTATTACGAATGAGCAGTTCTTC.

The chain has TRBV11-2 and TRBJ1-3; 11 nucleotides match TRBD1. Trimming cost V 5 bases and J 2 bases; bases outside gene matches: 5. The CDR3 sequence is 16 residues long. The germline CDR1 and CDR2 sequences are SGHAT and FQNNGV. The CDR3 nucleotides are TGTGCCAGCAGCCCAAGGACAGGGGGCGCTGGAAACACCATATATTTT. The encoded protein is CASSPRTGGAGNTIYF.

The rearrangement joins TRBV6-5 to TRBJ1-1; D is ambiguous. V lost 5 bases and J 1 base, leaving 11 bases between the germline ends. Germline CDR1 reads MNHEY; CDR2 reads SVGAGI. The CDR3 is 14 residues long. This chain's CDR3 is CASSPNTANTEAFF. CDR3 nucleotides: TGTGCCAGCAGTCCCAATACAGCGAACACTGAAGCTTTCTTT.

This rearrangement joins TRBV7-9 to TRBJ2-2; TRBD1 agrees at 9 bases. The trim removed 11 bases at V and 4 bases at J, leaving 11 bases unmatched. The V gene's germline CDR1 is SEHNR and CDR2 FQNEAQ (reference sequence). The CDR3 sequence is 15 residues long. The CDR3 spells CAQMNGTGFTGELFF. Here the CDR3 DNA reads TGTGCCCAAATGAATGGGACAGGGTTCACCGGGGAGCTGTTTTTT.

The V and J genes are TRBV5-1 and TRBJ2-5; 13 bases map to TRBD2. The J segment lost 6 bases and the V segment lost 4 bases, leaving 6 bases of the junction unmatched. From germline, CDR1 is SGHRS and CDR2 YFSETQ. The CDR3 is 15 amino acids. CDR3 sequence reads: CASSLTSGRVQTQYF. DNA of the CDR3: TGCGCCAGCAGCCTTACTAGCGGGAGGGTACAGACCCAGTACTTC.

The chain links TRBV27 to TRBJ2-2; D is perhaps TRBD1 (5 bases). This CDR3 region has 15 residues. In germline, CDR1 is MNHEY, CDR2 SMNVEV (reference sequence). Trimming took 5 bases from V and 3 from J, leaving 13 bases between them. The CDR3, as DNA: TGTGCCAGCAGTCCCCAGGGATCTCACACCGGGGAGCTGTTTTTT. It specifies CASSPQGSHTGELFF.

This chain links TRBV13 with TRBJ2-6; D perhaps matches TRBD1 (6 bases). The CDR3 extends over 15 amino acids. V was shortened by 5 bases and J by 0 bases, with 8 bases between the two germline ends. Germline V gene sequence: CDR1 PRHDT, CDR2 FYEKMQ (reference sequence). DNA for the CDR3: TGTGCCAGCAGCCGCAGGGGCTCTGGGGCCAACGTCCTGACTTTC. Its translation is CASSRRGSGANVLTF.

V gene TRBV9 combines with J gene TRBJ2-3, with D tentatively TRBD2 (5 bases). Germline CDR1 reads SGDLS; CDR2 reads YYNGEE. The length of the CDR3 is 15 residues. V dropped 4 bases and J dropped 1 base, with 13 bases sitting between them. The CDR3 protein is CASSPGPSRTDTQYF. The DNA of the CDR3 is TGTGCCAGCAGCCCCGGACCTAGCCGCACAGATACGCAGTATTTT.

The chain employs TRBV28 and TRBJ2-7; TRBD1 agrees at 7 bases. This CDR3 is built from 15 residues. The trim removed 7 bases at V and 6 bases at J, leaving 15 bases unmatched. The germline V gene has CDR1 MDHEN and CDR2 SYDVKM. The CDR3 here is CASTPSTGFRSEQYF. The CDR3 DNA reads TGTGCCAGCACTCCCTCGACAGGGTTTAGGTCCGAGCAGTACTTC. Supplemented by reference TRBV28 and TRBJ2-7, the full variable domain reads DVKVTQSSRYLVKRTGEKVFLECVQDMDHENMFWYRQDPGLGLRLIYFSYDVKMKEKGDIPEGYSVSREKKERFSLILESASTNQTSMYLCASTPSTGFRSEQYFGPGTRLTVT.

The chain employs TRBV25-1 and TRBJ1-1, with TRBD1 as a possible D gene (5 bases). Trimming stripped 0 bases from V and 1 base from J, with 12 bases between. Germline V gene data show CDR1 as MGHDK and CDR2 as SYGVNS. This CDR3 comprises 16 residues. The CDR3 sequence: CASSEYLLTANTEAFF. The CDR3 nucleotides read TGTGCCAGCAGTGAATACCTTCTGACAGCGAACACTGAAGCTTTCTTT.

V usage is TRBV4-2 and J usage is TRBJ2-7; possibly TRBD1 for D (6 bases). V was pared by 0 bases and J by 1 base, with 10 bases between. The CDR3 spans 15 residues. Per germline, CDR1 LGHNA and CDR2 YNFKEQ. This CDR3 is CASSQEARGSYEQYF. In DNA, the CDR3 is TGTGCCAGCAGCCAAGAGGCCAGGGGTTCCTACGAGCAGTACTTC.

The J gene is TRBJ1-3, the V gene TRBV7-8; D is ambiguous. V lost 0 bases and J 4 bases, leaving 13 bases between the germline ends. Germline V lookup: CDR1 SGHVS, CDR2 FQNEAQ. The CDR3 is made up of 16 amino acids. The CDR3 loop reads CASSLASRGGGNTIYF. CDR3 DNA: TGTGCCAGCAGCTTAGCGAGTCGGGGAGGGGGAAACACCATATATTTT.

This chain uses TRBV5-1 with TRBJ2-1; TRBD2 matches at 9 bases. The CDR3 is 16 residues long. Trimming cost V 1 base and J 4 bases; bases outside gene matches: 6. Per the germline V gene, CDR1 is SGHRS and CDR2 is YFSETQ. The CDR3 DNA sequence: TGCGCCAGCAGCTTGAGCTTAGCGGGAGAGTACAATGAGCAGTTCTTC. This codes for CASSLSLAGEYNEQFF. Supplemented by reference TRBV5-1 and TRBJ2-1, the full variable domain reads KAGVTQTPRYLIKTRGQQVTLSCSPISGHRSVSWYQQTPGQGLQFLFEYFSETQRNKGNFPGRFSGRQFSNSRSEMNVSTLELGDSALYLCASSLSLAGEYNEQFFGPGTRLTVL.

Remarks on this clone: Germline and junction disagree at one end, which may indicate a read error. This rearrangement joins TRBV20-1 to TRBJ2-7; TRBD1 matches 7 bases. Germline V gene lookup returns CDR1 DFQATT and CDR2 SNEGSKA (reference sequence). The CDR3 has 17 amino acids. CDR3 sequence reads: CSASESSGTVGMYGQYF. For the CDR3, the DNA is TGCAGTGCTAGTGAATCGTCTGGGACAGTAGGAATGTACGGGCAGTACTTC.